These T cell receptor beta chains were read from a single sample in a study of blood T cells in healthy people across ages. TCRdb re-analysed the 5' RACE reads in MiXCR, keeping a single row per CDR3 protein. The data hold hundreds of thousands of distinct CDR3 sequences, with about 42% observed a single time. Sequenced: blood. These receptors all come from a woman in her sixties or seventies in good health. CDR3s include the opening cysteine and the closing phenylalanine or tryptophan. A D gene is named only where the DNA matches it firmly.

cdr3_length v_call d_call cdr3_aa
14 TRBV29-1 - CSVVFGGSNQPQHF
15 TRBV12-3/TRBV12-4 - CASSPSGEVNQPQHF
14 TRBV6-5 TRBD1 CASRQQGGPYEQYF
15 TRBV15 - CATSSPGALSNEQFF
16 TRBV3-1 TRBD2 CASSQGGRAGANEQFF
16 TRBV2 - CASSEEGAGSYNEQFF
13 TRBV7-2 - CASSSWQQETQYF
16 TRBV25-1 TRBD1 CASSESGDRPNTEAFF
16 TRBV5-6 - CASSFLSGPQNQPQHF
14 TRBV6-5 TRBD1 CASNDRAEHTEAFF
16 TRBV7-6 TRBD2 CASSPGLAGGFDEQFF
20 TRBV5-1 TRBD2 CASSNVLLADRPLAKNIQYF
13 TRBV13 - CASTPVGGYEQYF
14 TRBV6-6 TRBD2 CASSYGTSSDEQFF